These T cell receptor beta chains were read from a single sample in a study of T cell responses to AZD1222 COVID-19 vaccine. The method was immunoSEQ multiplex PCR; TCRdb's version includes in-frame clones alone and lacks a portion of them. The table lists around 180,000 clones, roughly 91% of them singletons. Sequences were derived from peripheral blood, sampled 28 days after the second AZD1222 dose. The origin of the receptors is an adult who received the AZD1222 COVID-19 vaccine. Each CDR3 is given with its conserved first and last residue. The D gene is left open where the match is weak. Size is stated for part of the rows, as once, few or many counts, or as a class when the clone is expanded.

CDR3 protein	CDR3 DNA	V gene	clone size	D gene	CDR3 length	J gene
CASSLLPSDSYGYTF	TGTGCCAGCAGTTTATTGCCTTCGGACTCCTATGGCTACACCTTC	TRBV28	few	-	15	TRBJ1-2
CASSVGPYGYTF	TGTGCCAGCAGCGTAGGTCCATATGGCTACACCTTC	TRBV9	-	-	12	TRBJ1-2
CASSLNGQGVEPQHF	TGTGCCAGCAGCTTAAATGGACAGGGTGTCGAGCCCCAGCATTTT	TRBV11-2	-	TRBD1	15	TRBJ1-5
CASSKQSFSYEQYF	TGTGCCAGTAGTAAACAAAGCTTCTCCTACGAGCAGTACTTC	TRBV19	once	-	14	TRBJ2-7
CASRAPGPPILEQYF	TGTGCCAGCAGGGCCCCGGGCCCTCCCATTCTGGAGCAGTACTTC	TRBV28	few	-	15	TRBJ2-7
CATSRDHGRGDEQYF	TGTGCCACCAGCAGAGATCACGGGAGGGGGGACGAGCAGTACTTC	TRBV15	-	TRBD2	15	TRBJ2-7
CASSFGRTYEQYF	TGTGCCAGCAGTTTCGGCAGGACCTACGAGCAGTACTTC	TRBV28	-	-	13	TRBJ2-7
CASSRTSRGVTPYEQYF	TGTGCCAGCAGCCGGACCTCTCGCGGGGTGACTCCCTACGAGCAGTACTTC	TRBV13	once	-	17	TRBJ2-7
CASSQDSSGAYNEQFF	TGTGCCAGCAGCCAAGATTCCAGCGGGGCCTACAATGAGCAGTTCTTC	TRBV3-1/TRBV3-2	-	TRBD2	16	TRBJ2-1
CASSQDRDGYTF	TGTGCCAGCAGCCAGGACAGGGATGGCTACACCTTC	TRBV14	-	TRBD1	12	TRBJ1-2
CASSPTGSGARVAGYTF	TGTGCCAGTAGCCCAACCGGGTCGGGGGCGCGGGTTGCTGGCTACACCTTC	TRBV19	few	-	17	TRBJ1-2
CASSLGHEQYF	TGTGCCAGCAGTTTGGGACACGAGCAGTACTTC	TRBV27	-	-	11	TRBJ2-7